This TCR beta chain was identified in a study of blood T cell repertoires in COVID-19. Overall study: Acute and convalescent COVID-19 specimens originated in the United States, Italy and Spain. T cells, B-cell-depleted T cells, or PBMCs provided the cDNA or gDNA that served as material.

In the original analysis: Estimation of nucleated cell counts relied on the amplification of reference gene primers. Sequencing used immunoSEQ multiplex PCR; TCRdb keeps in-frame clones, though not all of them. V and J calls plus clone size are reproduced from that table; the DNA served to infer D and trimming. The sample shows about 80,000 clones, around nine tenths of them seen only once. V lost 3 bases, J lost 6 bases, and 17 bases lay in between. The CDR3 runs 15 residues. Per the germline V gene, CDR1 is SGDLS and CDR2 is YYNGEE. The source is a woman older than 75 with active or convalescent COVID-19. The rearrangement joins TRBV9 to TRBJ2-3, with a weak D call TRBD2 (6 bases). Sample: peripheral blood. The CDR3 spells CASSATGSMWDTQYF. The CDR3 DNA sequence: TGTGCCAGCAGCGCCACCGGGAGCATGTGGGATACGCAGTATTTT.